This T cell receptor (beta chain) was observed in a study of OX40 agonist ivuxolimab in advanced cancers. Study-wide background: Two cutaneous melanoma patients and one hepatocellular carcinoma patient, three in all, had partial responses.

Germline V lookup: CDR1 SGHRS, CDR2 YFSETQ. This CDR3 has 16 amino acids. Trimming cost V 1 base and J 6 bases; bases outside gene matches: 11. Using immunoSEQ multiplex PCR, the repertoire was profiled, and TCRdb retains in-frame clones only, with some absent. Seen here are just over 70,000 clones, roughly 84% observed once, and the top ten hold roughly 0.85%. This chain connects TRBV5-1 to TRBJ1-1; 8 nucleotides line up with TRBD1. The sequence derives from an adult with an advanced solid tumor such as melanoma, head and neck, liver or kidney cancer. Sequencing was performed on CD4+ or CD8+ T cells sorted from blood, taken in a trial of the OX40 agonist ivuxolimab. The CDR3 DNA reads as TGCGCCAGCAGCTTGTGGCAGGGGGCGAAAACGTCTGAAGCTTTCTTT. Its protein is CASSLWQGAKTSEAFF.